Listed below are T cell receptor beta chains from one sample, sequenced in a study of blood T cell repertoires in COVID-19. The protocol was immunoSEQ multiplex PCR, while the TCRdb copy is restricted to in-frame clones and leaves out a portion. The sample lists some 20,000 clones, approximately 90% occurring once. The sample comprised peripheral blood. Receptors originate from a man between 40 and 49 years old with active COVID-19. Each CDR3 is given with its conserved first and last residue. The order of the fields is D gene, V gene, J gene, clone size, CDR3 DNA, CDR3 protein. D genes are given only for firm matches. Some rows mark clone size as missing; the rest say once, few, many or name a class of expanded clone.

d_call: TRBD2
v_call: TRBV6-2/TRBV6-3
j_call: TRBJ2-5
clone_size: -
cdr3_nt: TGTGCCAGCAGTTACTCTCTAGCGGATATGCAAGAGACCCAGTACTTC
cdr3_aa: CASSYSLADMQETQYF

d_call: -
v_call: TRBV10-3
j_call: TRBJ1-1
clone_size: -
cdr3_nt: TGTGCCATCAAAGCGGGGGGGAACACTGAAGCTTTCTTT
cdr3_aa: CAIKAGGNTEAFF

d_call: -
v_call: TRBV3-1/TRBV3-2
j_call: TRBJ1-1
clone_size: -
cdr3_nt: TGTGCCAGCAGCCAAGAATACAGGGTGGCGAACACTGAAGCTTTCTTT
cdr3_aa: CASSQEYRVANTEAFF

d_call: -
v_call: TRBV19
j_call: TRBJ2-1
clone_size: -
cdr3_nt: TGTGCCAGTAGTATCCCATTGGGCGGGGCTAGCTCCTACAATGAGCAGTTCTTC
cdr3_aa: CASSIPLGGASSYNEQFF

d_call: TRBD2
v_call: TRBV23-1
j_call: TRBJ2-1
clone_size: -
cdr3_nt: TGCGCCAGCAGTCTCCCGGGACTAGCGGAAGGTTTCAGCACCTACAATGAGCAGTTCTTC
cdr3_aa: CASSLPGLAEGFSTYNEQFF

d_call: TRBD1
v_call: TRBV24-1
j_call: TRBJ1-5
clone_size: -
cdr3_nt: TGTGCCACCAGTGATTTGAACAGGGGTGGCAATCAGCCCCAGCATTTT
cdr3_aa: CATSDLNRGGNQPQHF

d_call: TRBD2
v_call: TRBV5-1
j_call: TRBJ2-1
clone_size: -
cdr3_nt: TGCGCCAGCAGCTTTGAGCGGGAGTCCTCCTACAATGAGCAGTTCTTC
cdr3_aa: CASSFERESSYNEQFF

d_call: TRBD2
v_call: TRBV10-3
j_call: TRBJ2-1
clone_size: -
cdr3_nt: TGTGCCATCAGGGGGCTAGCGGGAGAGGGGATTTCGTCCTACAATGAGCAGTTCTTC
cdr3_aa: CAIRGLAGEGISSYNEQFF

d_call: TRBD1
v_call: TRBV5-4
j_call: TRBJ1-4
clone_size: -
cdr3_nt: TGTGCCAGCAGCTTAAAGCGACAGGGTCGAGAAAAACTGTTTTTT
cdr3_aa: CASSLKRQGREKLFF

d_call: -
v_call: TRBV19
j_call: TRBJ2-2
clone_size: -
cdr3_nt: TGTGCCAGTAGCCGGGACTCGAACACCGGGGAGCTGTTTTTT
cdr3_aa: CASSRDSNTGELFF

d_call: TRBD1
v_call: TRBV18
j_call: TRBJ1-3
clone_size: -
cdr3_nt: TGTGCCAGCTCGTTCCGGGACAGGGGCTCTGGAAACACCATATATTTT
cdr3_aa: CASSFRDRGSGNTIYF

d_call: TRBD2
v_call: TRBV4-2
j_call: TRBJ2-5
clone_size: -
cdr3_nt: TGTGCCAGCAGCCGGACTAGCTGGGAGACCCAGTACTTC
cdr3_aa: CASSRTSWETQYF

d_call: -
v_call: TRBV14
j_call: TRBJ1-1
clone_size: -
cdr3_nt: TGTGCCAGCAGCCAGTCACCTCCCGGAGCTTTCTTT
cdr3_aa: CASSQSPPGAFF

d_call: TRBD1
v_call: TRBV14
j_call: TRBJ2-2
clone_size: -
cdr3_nt: TGTGCCAGCAGCCAGTGGACAGGGATCAACACCGGGGAGCTGTTTTTT
cdr3_aa: CASSQWTGINTGELFF

d_call: -
v_call: TRBV7-9
j_call: TRBJ1-1
clone_size: -
cdr3_nt: TGTGCCAGCAGCTTAGGCGGGGGGATAGGGCCGAACACTGAAGCTTTCTTT
cdr3_aa: CASSLGGGIGPNTEAFF

d_call: -
v_call: TRBV7-9
j_call: TRBJ2-7
clone_size: few
cdr3_nt: TGTGCCAGCAGCTTAGCGGGAGGAGGGCAGTACTTC
cdr3_aa: CASSLAGGGQYF

d_call: -
v_call: TRBV4-3
j_call: TRBJ2-7
clone_size: -
cdr3_nt: TGCGCCAGCAGCCGCCAGAGGGTCACCTACGAGCAGTACTTC
cdr3_aa: CASSRQRVTYEQYF

d_call: TRBD1
v_call: TRBV2
j_call: TRBJ1-3
clone_size: -
cdr3_nt: TGTGCCAGCAGTGAAGCAGGGGGCTCCGGAAACACCATATATTTT
cdr3_aa: CASSEAGGSGNTIYF

d_call: TRBD2
v_call: TRBV3-1/TRBV3-2
j_call: TRBJ2-1
clone_size: -
cdr3_nt: TGTGCCAGCAGCCTTAGGACTAGCGGGAAGAGGAATGAGCAGTTCTTC
cdr3_aa: CASSLRTSGKRNEQFF

d_call: -
v_call: TRBV5-3
j_call: TRBJ2-1
clone_size: -
cdr3_nt: TGTGCCAGAAGCTTGCCCGATGAGCAGTTCTTC
cdr3_aa: CARSLPDEQFF

d_call: -
v_call: TRBV10-3
j_call: TRBJ2-6
clone_size: -
cdr3_nt: TGTGCCACCCTGTCGGCTGGGGCCAACGTCCTGACTTTC
cdr3_aa: CATLSAGANVLTF

d_call: -
v_call: TRBV24-1
j_call: TRBJ1-4
clone_size: -
cdr3_nt: TGTGCCACCAGTGACTGGGCACAGGTGAAAGGTGAAAAACTGTTTTTT
cdr3_aa: CATSDWAQVKGEKLFF

d_call: TRBD1
v_call: TRBV2
j_call: TRBJ1-1
clone_size: -
cdr3_nt: TGTGCCAGCAGTGAATTTGGACAGGGGCCGCCCAACACTGAAGCTTTCTTT
cdr3_aa: CASSEFGQGPPNTEAFF

d_call: -
v_call: TRBV6-6
j_call: TRBJ1-1
clone_size: once
cdr3_nt: TGTGCCAGCAGTCCAGCCAGGGCCTGGAACACTGAAGCTTTCTTT
cdr3_aa: CASSPARAWNTEAFF

d_call: TRBD1
v_call: TRBV5-6
j_call: TRBJ1-2
clone_size: -
cdr3_nt: TGTGCCAGCAGCCCACAGGGGGCGGGAGGCTACACCTTC
cdr3_aa: CASSPQGAGGYTF

d_call: -
v_call: TRBV7-3
j_call: TRBJ2-1
clone_size: -
cdr3_nt: TGTGCCACCAGTCGGGGGTCTTACAATGAGCAGTTCTTC
cdr3_aa: CATSRGSYNEQFF

d_call: TRBD2
v_call: TRBV5-4
j_call: TRBJ2-5
clone_size: -
cdr3_nt: TGTGCCAGCAGCTATCTAGCGGGAGGAGAGACCCAGTACTTC
cdr3_aa: CASSYLAGGETQYF

d_call: TRBD1
v_call: TRBV19
j_call: TRBJ2-5
clone_size: -
cdr3_nt: TGTGCCAGTAGTATAAGGTCTGACAGGGAGGAGACCCAGTACTTC
cdr3_aa: CASSIRSDREETQYF

d_call: -
v_call: TRBV6-4
j_call: TRBJ2-5
clone_size: -
cdr3_nt: TGTGCCAGCAGTGACTCGGCGGTGGGGGGAGAGACCCAGTACTTC
cdr3_aa: CASSDSAVGGETQYF

d_call: -
v_call: TRBV5-5
j_call: TRBJ1-1
clone_size: -
cdr3_nt: TGTGCCAGCAGCTCAGGACAGAGCATGAACACTGAAGCTTTCTTT
cdr3_aa: CASSSGQSMNTEAFF

d_call: -
v_call: TRBV19
j_call: TRBJ2-1
clone_size: -
cdr3_nt: TGTGCCAGTAGTGCTCGGACTGGGTCCTACAATGAGCAGTTCTTC
cdr3_aa: CASSARTGSYNEQFF

d_call: -
v_call: TRBV20-1
j_call: TRBJ2-3
clone_size: -
cdr3_nt: TGCAGTGCTACTAGCCGCGATACGCAGTATTTT
cdr3_aa: CSATSRDTQYF

d_call: -
v_call: TRBV29-1
j_call: TRBJ2-7
clone_size: medium-sized
cdr3_nt: TGCAGCGTTGAAATAGGGGATCCCTACGAGCAGTACTTC
cdr3_aa: CSVEIGDPYEQYF

d_call: -
v_call: TRBV5-5
j_call: TRBJ1-2
clone_size: -
cdr3_nt: TGTGCCAGCAGCTTTCAGGGGAACTATGGCTACACCTTC
cdr3_aa: CASSFQGNYGYTF

d_call: TRBD1
v_call: TRBV5-1
j_call: TRBJ2-2
clone_size: -
cdr3_nt: TGCGCCAGCAGCCCTGGGACAGCGAACACCGGGGAGCTGTTTTTT
cdr3_aa: CASSPGTANTGELFF

d_call: TRBD2
v_call: TRBV29-1
j_call: TRBJ2-1
clone_size: -
cdr3_nt: TGCAGCGCGACTAGCGGGAGCTCCTACAATGAGCAGTTCTTC
cdr3_aa: CSATSGSSYNEQFF

d_call: TRBD2
v_call: TRBV18
j_call: TRBJ2-7
clone_size: few
cdr3_nt: TGTGCCAGCTCACCCGGGAGGACCAGATACGAGCAGTACTTC
cdr3_aa: CASSPGRTRYEQYF

d_call: -
v_call: TRBV4-1
j_call: TRBJ1-5
clone_size: -
cdr3_nt: TGCGCCAGCAGCCAAGTGCGCCAGGGGAGCAATCAGCCCCAGCATTTT
cdr3_aa: CASSQVRQGSNQPQHF

d_call: TRBD2
v_call: TRBV6-6
j_call: TRBJ2-7
clone_size: -
cdr3_nt: TGTGCCAGCAGTCCCCAAGAACTCCGGGGGGCCTACGAGCAGTACTTC
cdr3_aa: CASSPQELRGAYEQYF

d_call: -
v_call: TRBV5-1
j_call: TRBJ2-3
clone_size: -
cdr3_nt: TGCGCCAGCAGCTTGAGAACTAGTTACACAGATACGCAGTATTTT
cdr3_aa: CASSLRTSYTDTQYF

d_call: -
v_call: TRBV3-1/TRBV3-2
j_call: TRBJ1-1
clone_size: -
cdr3_nt: TGTGCCAGCAGCCATAAGACAGCACTCAACACTGAAGCTTTCTTT
cdr3_aa: CASSHKTALNTEAFF

d_call: TRBD2
v_call: TRBV15
j_call: TRBJ2-1
clone_size: -
cdr3_nt: TGTGCCACCAGCGGATCGGGACTAGCGGCTTACAATGAGCAGTTCTTC
cdr3_aa: CATSGSGLAAYNEQFF

d_call: TRBD1
v_call: TRBV4-1
j_call: TRBJ1-6
clone_size: -
cdr3_nt: TGCGCCAGCAGCCAAGATAGAGGACAGGGATATAATTCACCCCTCCACTTT
cdr3_aa: CASSQDRGQGYNSPLHF

d_call: TRBD2
v_call: TRBV2
j_call: TRBJ2-7
clone_size: -
cdr3_nt: TGTGCCAGCAGGGGGGGGAGGAGCGGGAACTCCTACGAGCAGTACTTC
cdr3_aa: CASRGGRSGNSYEQYF

d_call: TRBD2
v_call: TRBV6-6
j_call: TRBJ2-1
clone_size: -
cdr3_nt: TGTGCCAGCAGCCCAGCGGGAGGGCCGGGGAATGAGCAGTTCTTC
cdr3_aa: CASSPAGGPGNEQFF

d_call: -
v_call: TRBV9
j_call: TRBJ1-4
clone_size: few
cdr3_nt: TGTGCCAGCAGCGTATACGAGAAGGAGACTTTAAATGAAAAACTGTTTTTT
cdr3_aa: CASSVYEKETLNEKLFF